These 20 T cell receptor beta chains were sequenced from one sample in a study of blood T cell repertoires in COVID-19. The table came from immunoSEQ multiplex PCR; TCRdb's copy has only in-frame clones and leaves some out. The data hold approximately 130,000 clones, with around 76% observed a single time. Sequencing used peripheral blood. The receptors here all came from a human donor in a cohort sampled during active COVID-19.

The chain carries TRBV7-3 and TRBJ1-3; tentative D call: TRBD1 (6 bases). Germline values: CDR1 SGHTA, CDR2 FQGTGA. The ends were cut back, 5 bases at V and 0 bases at J, with 14 bases in the middle. The CDR3 has 16 amino acids. The CDR3 reads CASSPGVRASGNTIYF. CDR3 nucleotides: TGTGCCAGCAGCCCAGGGGTCAGGGCCTCTGGAAACACCATATATTTT. The full variable domain, its missing parts supplied by reference TRBV7-3 and TRBJ1-3, is GAGVSQTPSNKVTEKGKYVELRCDPISGHTALYWYRQSLGQGPEFLIYFQGTGAADDSGLPNDRFFAVRPEGSVSTLKIQRTERGDSAVYLCASSPGVRASGNTIYFGEGSWLTVV.

V usage is TRBV7-8 and J usage is TRBJ1-2; 7 bases are a match to TRBD1. Germline V gene lookup returns CDR1 SGHVS and CDR2 FQNEAQ. Trimming cost V 5 bases and J 7 bases; bases outside gene matches: 4. This CDR3 comprises 12 residues. CDR3 sequence reads: CASSLRQGGYTF. DNA of the CDR3: TGTGCCAGCAGCCTCCGACAGGGTGGCTACACCTTC.

V usage is TRBV30 and J usage is TRBJ2-5; 12 nucleotides line up with TRBD1. The germline V gene has CDR1 GTSNPN and CDR2 SVGIG (reference sequence). Trimming cost V 5 bases and J 5 bases; bases outside gene matches: 9. CDR3 length: 15 amino acids. The CDR3 loop is CAWGSGQGARETQYF. DNA of the CDR3: TGTGCCTGGGGTTCGGGACAGGGGGCTCGGGAGACCCAGTACTTC.

The chain is built from TRBV5-8 and TRBJ2-1, with D uncertain. Germline V gene lookup returns CDR1 SGHTS and CDR2 YDEGEE. This CDR3 has 15 amino acids. With 0 bases removed from V and 7 bases from J, the gap between germline ends came to 14 bases. CDR3 loop: CASSLGLSSLNEQFF. CDR3 bases: TGTGCCAGCAGCTTGGGGCTCTCGTCTTTAAATGAGCAGTTCTTC.

This chain joins TRBV12-3 or TRBV12-4 and TRBJ1-1; 7 positions match TRBD1. CDR3 size: 12 residues. V lost 4 bases, J lost 10 bases, and 6 bases stayed unmatched. CDR3 coding DNA: TGTGCCAGCAGTTCGGGACAGCGCTCAGCTTTCTTT. It codes for CASSSGQRSAFF.

Only a few counts were recorded for this clone. The chain combines TRBV30 with TRBJ1-1, with D hard to call. There are 11 residues in the CDR3. CDR1 GTSNPN and CDR2 SVGIG come from the germline V gene (reference sequence). Trimming removed 0 bases at V and 8 bases at J, with 7 bases between. The CDR3 bases are TGTGCCTGGAGTGTACCCGGGGAAGCTTTCTTT. Its protein is CAWSVPGEAFF.

This sequence joins TRBV6-4 and TRBJ2-2, with D possibly matching TRBD1 (7 bases). Per germline, CDR1 MRHNA and CDR2 SNTAGT. The CDR3 is made up of 14 amino acids. V lost 6 bases, J lost 5 bases, and 13 bases lay in between. The CDR3 sequence is CASSRGAETGELFF. As DNA, the CDR3 is TGTGCCAGCAGCAGGGGGGCCGAGACCGGGGAGCTGTTTTTT.

The chain has TRBV7-9 and TRBJ2-1, with 7 bases lining up with TRBD1. Unmatched junction bases numbered 9, after V lost 3 bases and J lost 4 bases. This CDR3 has 16 residues. CDR1 is SEHNR, CDR2 FQNEAQ, per germline (reference sequence). CDR3 residues: CASSLGRDRVYNEQFF. The CDR3 bases are TGTGCCAGCAGCTTGGGGCGTGACAGGGTTTACAATGAGCAGTTCTTC.

This clone was seen repeatedly, ten times or more. The same CDR3 can be traced to other DNA sequences in this sample. The chain uses TRBV28 and TRBJ2-1; 8 bases map to TRBD2. Germline CDR1 MDHEN, CDR2 SYDVKM. V lost 3 bases and J lost 4; bases outside the gene matches: 11. The CDR3 is 17 amino acids. The DNA of the CDR3 is TGTGCCAGCAGTTTCCCCAGCGGGGGCTTGTCGTACAATGAGCAGTTCTTC. It codes for CASSFPSGGLSYNEQFF.

This clone was picked up a small number of times. The chain carries TRBV3-1 (or the pseudogene TRBV3-2) and TRBJ2-2, with D perhaps TRBD2 (5 bases). The germline V gene has CDR1 LGHDT and CDR2 YNNKEL (reference sequence). The CDR3 spans 16 residues. Trimming shortened V by 3 bases and J by 4 bases, and 15 bases separated the two germline ends. DNA for the CDR3: TGTGCCAGCAGCCACATGCGGCTAGCATCCACCGGGGAGCTGTTTTTT. This sequence encodes CASSHMRLASTGELFF.

The chain has TRBV11-2 and TRBJ2-7, with unresolved D. The V gene's germline CDR1 is SGHAT and CDR2 FQNNGV. Trimming stripped 0 bases from V and 1 base from J, with 10 bases between. The CDR3 has 15 amino acids. CDR3 nucleotides: TGTGCCAGCAGCTTAGATCCGAGCACGTCCTACGAGCAGTACTTC. It translates to CASSLDPSTSYEQYF.

This clone was observed once. The sample has other DNA sequences that encode this CDR3 too. The chain links TRBV6-6 to TRBJ2-5; 7 positions match TRBD1. The CDR3 spans 14 residues. The V segment lost 7 bases and the J segment 2 bases; nucleotides outside the gene matches: 7. The germline gives CDR1 MNHNY, CDR2 SVGAGI (reference sequence). The CDR3 coding sequence is TGTGCCAGCACTAGAGGGACAGCACAAGAGACCCAGTACTTC. Translated: CASTRGTAQETQYF.

The chain employs TRBV6-5 and TRBJ2-3; D is perhaps TRBD1 (6 bases). Trimming removed 5 bases from V and 4 bases from J, with 16 bases in between. Germline loops: CDR1 MNHEY, CDR2 SVGAGI. This CDR3 has 15 amino acids. Written as DNA, the CDR3 is TGTGCCAGCAGTAGCGGAGTGTCAGGGGCAGATACGCAGTATTTT. Its protein product is CASSSGVSGADTQYF.

J is TRBJ2-7 and V is TRBV10-2, with 9 bases fitting TRBD1. This CDR3 has 16 residues. From germline, CDR1 is WSHSY and CDR2 SAAADI. The V and J ends lost 0 bases and 2 bases, in that order; junction bases with no gene match: 5. The CDR3 DNA reads as TGCGCCAGCAGTGAGTCCGGGACAGGGAGAACCTACGAGCAGTACTTC. This sequence encodes CASSESGTGRTYEQYF.

V usage is TRBV7-3 and J usage is TRBJ1-1; TRBD1 aligns across 9 bases. The CDR3 is made up of 13 amino acids. After removal of 5 bases from V and 3 bases from J, the junction contained 1 base not matched to a gene. The germline V gene encodes CDR1 SGHTA and CDR2 FQGTGA. CDR3 protein: CASSRTGDTEAFF. The CDR3 DNA reads TGTGCCAGCAGCCGGACAGGGGACACTGAAGCTTTCTTT. The whole variable domain, remainder taken from reference TRBV7-3 and TRBJ1-1, is GAGVSQTPSNKVTEKGKYVELRCDPISGHTALYWYRQSLGQGPEFLIYFQGTGAADDSGLPNDRFFAVRPEGSVSTLKIQRTERGDSAVYLCASSRTGDTEAFFGQGTRLTVV.

The chain has TRBV5-6 and TRBJ2-7, with a weak D call TRBD2 (6 bases). From germline, CDR1 is SGHDT and CDR2 YYEEEE. V lost 0 bases, J lost 4 bases, and 11 bases lay in between. The CDR3 runs 14 residues. The CDR3 nucleotides read TGTGCCAGCAGCTTGGCGGTAGCGGTGTACGAGCAGTACTTC. Its translation: CASSLAVAVYEQYF.

The chain is built from TRBV19 and TRBJ2-7, with 7 bases fitting TRBD2. This CDR3 has 16 amino acids. Germline CDR1 and CDR2: LNHDA and SQIVND (reference sequence). The V segment lost 3 bases and the J segment 6 bases; nucleotides outside the gene matches: 14. CDR3 DNA sequence: TGTGCCAGTAGTATCGAGGGGCAGGGAGGGATTGGCGAGCAGTACTTC. Amino acids: CASSIEGQGGIGEQYF.

This chain links TRBV28 with TRBJ2-7; the match to TRBD1 covers 7 bases. V shed 4 bases and J 2 bases; nucleotides not matched to a gene: 8. Germline V gene lookup returns CDR1 MDHEN and CDR2 SYDVKM. The CDR3 is 15 residues long. The CDR3 region has the DNA TGTGCCAGCAGTTCATCCTCGACAGGGACCTACGAGCAGTACTTC. Protein: CASSSSSTGTYEQYF.

This rearrangement joins TRBV6-6 to TRBJ2-7; a possible D gene is TRBD2 (6 bases). The CDR3 contains 11 residues. The germline V gene encodes CDR1 MNHNY and CDR2 SVGAGI (reference sequence). Trimming took off 8 bases at V and 12 bases at J, with 17 bases between the two ends. In nucleotides, the CDR3 is TGTGCCAGCGGGTGGGGGGAGGCGACGTACTTC. Translated: CASGWGEATYF.

The rearrangement joins TRBV6-6 to TRBJ2-2, with a possible D match to TRBD2 (5 bases). V was pared by 2 bases and J by 6 bases, with 7 bases between. Germline V CDR1 and CDR2: MNHNY, SVGAGI (reference sequence). The CDR3 totals 13 residues. The DNA of the CDR3 is TGTGCCAGCAGTTACGACGGGGCCGGGGAGCTGTTTTTT. This translates into CASSYDGAGELFF.